Following are 2 T cell receptor beta chains from one sample sequenced in a study of tumor and adjacent non-tumor tissue in lung cancer listed by TCRdb under 2018. The library was prepared using multiplex PCR. These reads were obtained on an Illumina HiSeq 2500. TCRbeta libraries were constructed through three rounds of nested PCR with primers (Table S4) according to protocols modified from ARM-PCR. TCRdb cleaned the public reads at Q25 with fastp, built clones with MiXCR and kept in-frame beta chains. Rows are unified per CDR3 protein, each entry keeping the most common DNA and genes. This sample is represented by more than 85,000 distinct CDR3 sequences; approximately 82% of them were singletons. 30% to 45% of the sample is in the top ten clones. RNA was extracted from bulk unsorted tissue and checked for quality with a NanoDrop ND-1000 and an Agilent 2100. Source material: lung tumor tissue. The receptors come from a woman aged 55-70 years with non-small cell lung cancer.

Points on this clonotype: Germline and junction disagree at one end, which may indicate a read error. This chain connects TRBV20-1 to TRBJ2-2; D is perhaps TRBD1 or TRBD2 (7 bases each). The CDR3 has 18 amino acids. Per the germline V gene, CDR1 is DFQATT and CDR2 is SNEGSKA (reference sequence). CDR3 coding DNA: TGCAGTGCTTCAGGGGGGGCTGGCGGGGCCACGAATACCGGGGAGCTGTTTTTT. Translation: CSASGGAGGATNTGELFF.

On this clonotype: Germline and junction disagree at one end, which may indicate a read error. This rearrangement joins TRBV11-2 to TRBJ1-1; D uncertain. The CDR3 contains 14 residues. The germline V gene has CDR1 SGHAT and CDR2 FQNNGV. This chain's CDR3 is CANSLVRGNSEAFF. Here the CDR3 DNA reads TGTGCCAACAGCTTAGTGCGGGGAAACTCTGAAGCTTTCTTT.